The following is a T cell receptor (beta chain) sequence with its context. This sample was included in a study of blood T cell repertoires in COVID-19. Assignment of participants to cohorts was predicated upon participant-reported clinical history. Assay used: immunoSEQ multiplex PCR; TCRdb lists only in-frame clones, some missing. The repertoire has fewer than 200,000 clones, more than 85% of them found once; the top ten carry 1% to 1.5%. This CDR3 comprises 15 residues. From germline, CDR1 is MRHNA and CDR2 SNTAGT. V shed 6 bases and J 4 bases; nucleotides not matched to a gene: 8. Sequenced sample: PBMCs or T cells enriched from blood (not recorded which). The clonotype originates from a human donor with acute COVID-19. The donor label of this sample is uncertain. V is TRBV6-4 and J is TRBJ2-1, with TRBD1 matching 8 bases. Here the CDR3 reads CASSPGGTFYNEQFF. Here the CDR3 DNA reads TGTGCCAGCAGCCCAGGGGGCACCTTTTACAATGAGCAGTTCTTC.